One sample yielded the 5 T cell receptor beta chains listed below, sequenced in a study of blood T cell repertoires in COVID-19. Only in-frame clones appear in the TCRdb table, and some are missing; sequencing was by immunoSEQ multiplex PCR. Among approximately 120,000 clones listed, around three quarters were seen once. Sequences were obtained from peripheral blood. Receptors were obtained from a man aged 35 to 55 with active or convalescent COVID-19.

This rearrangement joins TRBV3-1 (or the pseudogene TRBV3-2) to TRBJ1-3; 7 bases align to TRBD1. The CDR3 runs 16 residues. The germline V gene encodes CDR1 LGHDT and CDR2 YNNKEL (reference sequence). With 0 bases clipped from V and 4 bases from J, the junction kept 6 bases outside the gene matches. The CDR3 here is CASSQDGTAAGNTIYF. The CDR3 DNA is TGTGCCAGCAGCCAAGACGGGACAGCCGCCGGAAACACCATATATTTT.

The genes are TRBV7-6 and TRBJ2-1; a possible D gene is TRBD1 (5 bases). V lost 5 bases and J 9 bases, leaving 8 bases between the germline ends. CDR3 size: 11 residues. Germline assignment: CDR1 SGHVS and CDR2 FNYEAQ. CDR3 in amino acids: CASSRQGEQFF. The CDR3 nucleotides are TGTGCCAGCAGCCGGCAGGGTGAGCAGTTCTTC.

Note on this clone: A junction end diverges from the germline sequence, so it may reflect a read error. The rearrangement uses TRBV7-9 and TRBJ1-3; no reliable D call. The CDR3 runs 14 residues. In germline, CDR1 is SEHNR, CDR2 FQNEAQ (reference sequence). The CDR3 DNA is TGTGCCACCAGCCCACTGCGCTCTGGAAACACCATATATTTT. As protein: CATSPLRSGNTIYF.

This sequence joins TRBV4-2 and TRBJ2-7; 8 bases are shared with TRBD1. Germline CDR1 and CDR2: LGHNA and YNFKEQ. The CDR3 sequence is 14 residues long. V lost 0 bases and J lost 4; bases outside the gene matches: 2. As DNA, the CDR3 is TGTGCCAGCAGCCAAGATACAGGGGGATACGAGCAGTACTTC. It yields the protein CASSQDTGGYEQYF.

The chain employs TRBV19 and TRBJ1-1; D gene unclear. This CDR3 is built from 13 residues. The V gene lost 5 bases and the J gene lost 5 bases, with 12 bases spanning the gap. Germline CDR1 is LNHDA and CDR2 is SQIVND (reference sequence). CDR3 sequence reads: CASSPGGLTEAFF. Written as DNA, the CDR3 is TGTGCCAGTAGTCCTGGAGGGCTAACTGAAGCTTTCTTT.